These T cell receptor beta chains were read from a single sample in a study of T cell changes during pregnancy in multiple sclerosis. Using immunoSEQ multiplex PCR, the repertoire was profiled, and TCRdb retains in-frame clones only, with some absent. The sample has 40,000 to 55,000 clones; approximately 92% are singletons. The sample consisted of peripheral blood. The receptors come from a female donor with multiple sclerosis, enrolled in a pregnancy study. The CDR3 runs from the conserved cysteine through the conserved F or W. D genes are given only for firm matches. Clone size is shown for a subset of rows, as once, few, many or a class of expanded clone.

V	size	D	J	DNA	CDR3
TRBV5-4	-	-	TRBJ2-1	TGTGCCAGCAGCTTGGAGAGGGACAATGAGCAGTTCTTC	CASSLERDNEQFF
TRBV2	-	-	TRBJ2-7	TGTGCCAGCAGTACCTTGGGGGGCTATGGTTACGCCGAGCAGTACTTC	CASSTLGGYGYAEQYF
TRBV19	-	-	TRBJ1-2	TGTGCCAGTAGTATATGGGCGGAAAACCACTATGGCTACACCTTC	CASSIWAENHYGYTF
TRBV6-1	-	TRBD2	TRBJ2-3	TGTGCCAGCATCCAGGGACTAGCGGGTGCAGATACGCAGTATTTT	CASIQGLAGADTQYF
TRBV4-3	-	-	TRBJ1-1	TGCGCCAGCAGCCAAGAGTACGGTATGAACACTGAAGCTTTCTTT	CASSQEYGMNTEAFF
TRBV28	-	-	TRBJ2-7	TGTGCCAGCAGCCTTAAAGCGGTACCCTCCTACGAGCAGTACTTC	CASSLKAVPSYEQYF
TRBV18	-	TRBD2	TRBJ2-3	TGTGCCAGCTCGCTTCTGACTAGCGGAGCTAGCACAGATACGCAGTATTTT	CASSLLTSGASTDTQYF
TRBV30	-	-	TRBJ1-1	TGTGCCTGGGAGGGTGACTTGGTTGGAGCTTTCTTT	CAWEGDLVGAFF
TRBV5-4	-	-	TRBJ1-1	TGTGCCAGCAGCCAGGACACCTCCGACGCTTTCTTT	CASSQDTSDAFF
TRBV2	-	TRBD2	TRBJ2-1	TGTGCCAGCAGGAGAACTAGCGGGAGAGAGTATGAGCAGTTCTTC	CASRRTSGREYEQFF
TRBV30	-	-	TRBJ1-1	TGTGCCTGGAGTGTACGAGGGCCTAACACTGAAGCTTTCTTT	CAWSVRGPNTEAFF
TRBV29-1	-	-	TRBJ2-7	TGCAGCGTTGAAGAGGTTGGGGCCACCTACGAGCAGTACTTC	CSVEEVGATYEQYF
TRBV18	-	TRBD1	TRBJ1-1	TGTGCCAGCTCACCACTGAGGGGGCAAGGGAACACTGAAGCTTTCTTT	CASSPLRGQGNTEAFF
TRBV7-9	-	TRBD1	TRBJ2-1	TGTGCCAGCAGCCCGGGGAACAGGGGACACAACAATGAGCAGTTCTTC	CASSPGNRGHNNEQFF
TRBV27	-	-	TRBJ1-2	TGTGCCAGCAGTTTAGGTCAGGGGTATGGCTACACCTTC	CASSLGQGYGYTF
TRBV18	-	-	TRBJ1-5	TGTGCCAGCTCACCAAATCGGGGAACAGGGAAGGGTAATCAGCCCCAGCATTTT	CASSPNRGTGKGNQPQHF
TRBV28	-	-	TRBJ1-5	TGTGCCAGCAGTTTTAGGACGGATTATCAGCCCCAGCATTTT	CASSFRTDYQPQHF
TRBV19	-	-	TRBJ1-3	TGTGCCAGTAGTGCGGACCGGATCTCTGGAAACACCATATATTTT	CASSADRISGNTIYF
TRBV27	-	-	TRBJ1-6	TGTGCCAGCAGTTTATACCGGGGGGATGGCTCACCCCTCCACTTT	CASSLYRGDGSPLHF
TRBV6-5	-	-	TRBJ2-2	TGTGCCAGCATGTCGCACAGGGTGCGGGGGGAGCTGTTTTTT	CASMSHRVRGELFF
TRBV5-4	once	TRBD2	TRBJ2-3	TGTGCCAGCAGCCCCGGGACTAGCGCTTACACAGATACGCAGTATTTT	CASSPGTSAYTDTQYF
TRBV27	-	TRBD1	TRBJ2-7	TGTGCCAGCAATTACGGACAGGGGTTTGGAGAGCAGTACTTC	CASNYGQGFGEQYF
TRBV15	-	-	TRBJ2-3	TGTGCCACCAGGGAGCGGGTTAGCACAGATACGCAGTATTTT	CATRERVSTDTQYF
TRBV18	once	-	TRBJ1-1	TGTGCCAGCTCAAAGACAGACCTGAACACTGAAGCTTTCTTT	CASSKTDLNTEAFF
TRBV18	-	-	TRBJ2-7	TGTGCCAGCTCACCCCGTCGGGACGAGCAGTACTTC	CASSPRRDEQYF
TRBV27	few	TRBD2	TRBJ2-7	TGTGCCACCGCAACACCGACTAGCGGGAGTTACGAGCAGTACTTC	CATATPTSGSYEQYF
TRBV5-1	-	TRBD1	TRBJ2-2	TGCGCCAGCCACGGGAACAGGGGGTCGGGCACCGGGGAGCTGTTTTTT	CASHGNRGSGTGELFF
TRBV28	-	-	TRBJ1-5	TGTGCCAGCAGTCCAATAAGTTTGGGGGCGCATCAGCCCCAGCATTTT	CASSPISLGAHQPQHF
TRBV5-4	-	-	TRBJ2-5	TGTGCCAGCTCCACGGGCGGCGGAACCCAAGAGACCCAGTACTTC	CASSTGGGTQETQYF
TRBV30	-	-	TRBJ2-7	TGTGCCTGCCTTCCGGTTGAACCTTACGAGCAGTACTTC	CACLPVEPYEQYF
TRBV7-2	-	-	TRBJ2-3	TGTGCCAGGGGAGAAGGGTCAGATACGCAGTATTTT	CARGEGSDTQYF
TRBV28	once	-	TRBJ1-1	TGTGCCAGCACCTCTAACAGGGATCGGCACACTGAAGCTTTCTTT	CASTSNRDRHTEAFF
TRBV18	-	-	TRBJ1-1	TGTGCCAGCTCACCACAGGAATGGGCAGGGGATGAAGCTTTCTTT	CASSPQEWAGDEAFF
TRBV10-3	-	TRBD2	TRBJ2-5	TGTGCCATCAGTGGGGCTAGCGGACACCAAGAGACCCAGTACTTC	CAISGASGHQETQYF
TRBV5-1	-	TRBD1	TRBJ1-1	TGCGCCAGCAGCCCCGGACAGGGGGAAAAAGCTTTCTTT	CASSPGQGEKAFF
TRBV19	-	-	TRBJ2-5	TGTGCCAGTAGTATACCCCACCGGGCTTTACTCCCCGAAGAGACCCAGTACTTC	CASSIPHRALLPEETQYF
TRBV10-3	-	-	TRBJ2-3	TGTGCCATCAGTGAGAGTGAGGGAACAGATACGCAGTATTTT	CAISESEGTDTQYF
TRBV10-3	-	TRBD2	TRBJ2-1	TGTGCCATCAGTCCCCCGGGACTAGCGCTTGACAATGAGCAGTTCTTC	CAISPPGLALDNEQFF
TRBV21-1	-	-	TRBJ2-7	TGTGCCAGCAGCAAACTAAGCCGTTTTACCTACGAGCAGTACTTC	CASSKLSRFTYEQYF
TRBV10-3	-	TRBD1	TRBJ2-5	TGTGCCATCAGTGAGTCGACTCCAGGACAGGGGGCGAAGACCCAGTACTTC	CAISESTPGQGAKTQYF
TRBV9	-	-	TRBJ2-4	TGTGCCAGCAGCGCCGGTGGTGCCAAAAACATTCAGTACTTC	CASSAGGAKNIQYF
TRBV2	-	-	TRBJ2-1	TGTGCCAGCAGTTCCACCCTAGATCTTGGCAATGAGCAGTTCTTC	CASSSTLDLGNEQFF
TRBV7-9	-	-	TRBJ1-2	TGTGCCAGCAGCTTAGCGTTAGGGTCCGGCTATGGCTACACCTTC	CASSLALGSGYGYTF
TRBV4-3	-	TRBD1	TRBJ2-1	TGCGCCAGCAGCCAAGATACGGACAGGGGGTCAAGGAATGAGCAGTTCTTC	CASSQDTDRGSRNEQFF
TRBV12-5	-	-	TRBJ2-3	TGTGCTAGTGGTTTGAGCACAGATACGCAGTATTTT	CASGLSTDTQYF
TRBV10-2	-	TRBD2	TRBJ2-3	TGCGCCAGCAGCCAGGGACTAGACGGGGATACGCAGTATTTT	CASSQGLDGDTQYF
TRBV4-2	once	-	TRBJ2-7	TGTGCCAGCAGCTTCGTTGACGGCCGAGGCGGGTCCTACGAGCAGTACTTC	CASSFVDGRGGSYEQYF
TRBV6-1	-	-	TRBJ2-1	TGTGCCAGCAGTGGGACCTACAGTGACAATGAGCAGTTCTTC	CASSGTYSDNEQFF
TRBV28	once	TRBD2	TRBJ2-1	TGTGCCGCGGAACCGGGACTAGCGATCCACAATGAGCAGTTCTTC	CAAEPGLAIHNEQFF
TRBV25-1	-	TRBD1	TRBJ2-3	TGTGCCAGCAGTGACCTCCGGGACAGCTACACAGATACGCAGTATTTT	CASSDLRDSYTDTQYF
TRBV6-6	-	TRBD1	TRBJ2-7	TGTGCCAGCAGTTACTCAGGGGGCGCGTTCGAGCAGTACTTC	CASSYSGGAFEQYF
TRBV25-1	-	-	TRBJ1-1	TGTGCCAGCAGTGAATTGGGGGCGGGATTGAACACTGAAGCTTTCTTT	CASSELGAGLNTEAFF